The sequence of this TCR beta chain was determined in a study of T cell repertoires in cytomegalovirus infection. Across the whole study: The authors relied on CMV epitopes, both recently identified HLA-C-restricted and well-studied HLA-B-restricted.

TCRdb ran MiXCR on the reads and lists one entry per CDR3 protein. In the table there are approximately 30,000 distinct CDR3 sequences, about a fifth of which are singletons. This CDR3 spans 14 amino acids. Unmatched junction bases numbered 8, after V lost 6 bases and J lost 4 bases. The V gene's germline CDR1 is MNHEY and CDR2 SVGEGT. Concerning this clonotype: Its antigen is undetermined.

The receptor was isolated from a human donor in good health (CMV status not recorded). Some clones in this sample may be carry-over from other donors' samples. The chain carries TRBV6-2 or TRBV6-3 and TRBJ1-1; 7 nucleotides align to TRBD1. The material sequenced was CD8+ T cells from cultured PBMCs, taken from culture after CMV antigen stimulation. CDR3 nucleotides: TGTGCCAGCAGCTTCACAGGGGTGGGCACTGAAGCTTTCTTT. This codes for CASSFTGVGTEAFF.